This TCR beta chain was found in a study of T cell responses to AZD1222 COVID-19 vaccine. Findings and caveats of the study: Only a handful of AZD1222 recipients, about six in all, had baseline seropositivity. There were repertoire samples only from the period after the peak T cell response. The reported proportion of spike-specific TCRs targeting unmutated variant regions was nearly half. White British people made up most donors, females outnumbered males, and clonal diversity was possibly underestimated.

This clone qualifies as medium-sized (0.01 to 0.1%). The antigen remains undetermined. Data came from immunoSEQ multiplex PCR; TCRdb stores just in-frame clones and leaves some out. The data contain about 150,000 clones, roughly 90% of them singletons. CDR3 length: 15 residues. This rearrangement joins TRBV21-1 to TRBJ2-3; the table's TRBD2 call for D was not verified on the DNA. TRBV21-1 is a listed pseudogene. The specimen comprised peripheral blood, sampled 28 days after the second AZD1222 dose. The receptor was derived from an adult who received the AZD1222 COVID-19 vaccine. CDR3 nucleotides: TGTGCCAGCAGCAAGCGGCGGGATCGGACAGATACGCAGTATTTT. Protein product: CASSKRRDRTDTQYF.